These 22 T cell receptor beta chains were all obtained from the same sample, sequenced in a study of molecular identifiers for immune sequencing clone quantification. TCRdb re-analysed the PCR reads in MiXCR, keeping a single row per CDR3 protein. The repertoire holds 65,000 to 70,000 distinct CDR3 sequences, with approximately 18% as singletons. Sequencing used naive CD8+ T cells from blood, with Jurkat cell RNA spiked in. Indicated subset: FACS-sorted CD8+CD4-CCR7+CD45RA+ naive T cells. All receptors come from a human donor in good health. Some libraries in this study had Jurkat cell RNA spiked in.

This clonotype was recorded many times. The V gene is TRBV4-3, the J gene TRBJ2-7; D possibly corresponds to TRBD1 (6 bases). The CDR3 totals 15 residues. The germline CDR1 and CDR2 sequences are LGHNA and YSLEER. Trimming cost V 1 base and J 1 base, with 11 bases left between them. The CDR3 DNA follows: TGCGCCAGCAGCCAAGGTACAGGGCCTTCCTACGAGCAGTACTTC. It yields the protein CASSQGTGPSYEQYF.

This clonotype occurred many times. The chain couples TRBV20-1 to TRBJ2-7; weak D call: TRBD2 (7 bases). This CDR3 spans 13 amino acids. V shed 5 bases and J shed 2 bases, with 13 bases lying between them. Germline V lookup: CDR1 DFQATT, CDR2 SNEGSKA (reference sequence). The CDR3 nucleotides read TGCAGTGCTGCGGGGGACACCGCCTACGAGCAGTACTTC. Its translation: CSAAGDTAYEQYF.

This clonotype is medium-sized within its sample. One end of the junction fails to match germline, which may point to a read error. The CDR3 here is CSARELVSTDTQYF. The CDR3 nucleotides are TGCAGTGCTCGAGAGCTAGTCAGCACAGATACGCAGTATTTT. The chain uses TRBV20-1 and TRBJ2-3; no firm D call. Germline lookup yields CDR1 DFQATT and CDR2 SNEGSKA (reference sequence). The CDR3 length is 14 residues.

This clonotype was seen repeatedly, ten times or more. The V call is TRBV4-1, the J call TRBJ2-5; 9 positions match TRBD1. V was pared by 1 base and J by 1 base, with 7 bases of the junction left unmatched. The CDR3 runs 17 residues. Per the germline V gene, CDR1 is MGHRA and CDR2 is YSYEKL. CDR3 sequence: CASSQGYGTGLQETQYF. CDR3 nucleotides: TGCGCCAGCAGCCAAGGTTACGGGACAGGGCTCCAAGAGACCCAGTACTTC.

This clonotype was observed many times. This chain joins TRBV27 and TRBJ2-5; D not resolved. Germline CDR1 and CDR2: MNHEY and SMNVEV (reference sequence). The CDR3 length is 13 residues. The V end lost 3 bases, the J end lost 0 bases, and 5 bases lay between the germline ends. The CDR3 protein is CASSFMYQETQYF. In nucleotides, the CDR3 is TGTGCCAGCAGTTTCATGTACCAAGAGACCCAGTACTTC.

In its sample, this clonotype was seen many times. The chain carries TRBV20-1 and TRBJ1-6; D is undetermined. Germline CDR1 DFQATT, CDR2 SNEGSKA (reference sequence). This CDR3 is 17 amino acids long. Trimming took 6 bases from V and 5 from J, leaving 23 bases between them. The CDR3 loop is CSADPTELSLDNSPLHF. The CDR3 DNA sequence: TGCAGTGCCGACCCTACAGAGCTCTCTCTCGATAATTCACCCCTCCACTTT.

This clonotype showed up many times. The CDR3 spells CSARDVIASYNEQFF. The DNA of the CDR3 is TGCAGTGCTAGAGATGTAATAGCTTCGTACAATGAGCAGTTCTTC. The chain recombines TRBV20-1 with TRBJ2-1, with D hard to call. The V end was cut by 0 bases, the J end by 4 bases, with 13 bases between. Germline lookup yields CDR1 DFQATT and CDR2 SNEGSKA (reference sequence). This CDR3 comprises 15 residues.

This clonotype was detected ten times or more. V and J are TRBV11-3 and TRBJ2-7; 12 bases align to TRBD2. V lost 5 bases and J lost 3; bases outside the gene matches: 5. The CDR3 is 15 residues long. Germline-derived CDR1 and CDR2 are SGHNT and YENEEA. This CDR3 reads CASSTRTSGIYEQYF. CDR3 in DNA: TGTGCCAGCAGCACCCGGACTAGCGGGATCTACGAGCAGTACTTC.

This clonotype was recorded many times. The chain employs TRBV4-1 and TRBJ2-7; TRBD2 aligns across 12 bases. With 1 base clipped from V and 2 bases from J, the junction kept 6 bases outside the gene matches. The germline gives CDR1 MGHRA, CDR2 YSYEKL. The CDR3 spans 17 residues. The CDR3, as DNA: TGCGCCAGCAGCCAAGGGACTAGCGGGATTAATCCCTACGAGCAGTACTTC. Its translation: CASSQGTSGINPYEQYF.

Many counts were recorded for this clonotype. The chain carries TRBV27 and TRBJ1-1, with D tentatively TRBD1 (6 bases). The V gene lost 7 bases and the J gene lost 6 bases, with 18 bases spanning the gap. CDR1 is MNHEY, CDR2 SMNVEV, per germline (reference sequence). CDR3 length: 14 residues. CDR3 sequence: CASTQSLQGAEAFF. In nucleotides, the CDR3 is TGTGCCAGCACCCAAAGCTTACAGGGCGCTGAAGCTTTCTTT.

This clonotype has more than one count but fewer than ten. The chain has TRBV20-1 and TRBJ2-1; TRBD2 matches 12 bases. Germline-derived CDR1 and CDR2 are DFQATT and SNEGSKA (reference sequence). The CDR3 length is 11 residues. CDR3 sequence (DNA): TGCGGATTACTAGCGGGGGGTGAGCAGTTCTTC. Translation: CGLLAGGEQFF.

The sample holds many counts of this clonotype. The CDR3 DNA reads as TGTGCCAGCAGCACTTACCGGGAGCCGCACACCGGGGAGCTGTTTTTT. Protein sequence: CASSTYREPHTGELFF. The chain has TRBV7-2 and TRBJ2-2, with D perhaps TRBD2 (6 bases). Germline lookup yields CDR1 SGHTA and CDR2 FQGNSA. The CDR3 length is 16 residues. V lost 5 bases and J 3 bases, leaving 16 bases between the germline ends.

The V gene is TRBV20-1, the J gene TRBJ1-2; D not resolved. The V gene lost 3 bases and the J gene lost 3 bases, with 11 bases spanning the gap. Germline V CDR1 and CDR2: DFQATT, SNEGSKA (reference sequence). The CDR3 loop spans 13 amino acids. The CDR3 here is CSARTFVDYGYTF. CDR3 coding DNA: TGCAGTGCTAGGACCTTTGTAGACTATGGCTACACCTTC.

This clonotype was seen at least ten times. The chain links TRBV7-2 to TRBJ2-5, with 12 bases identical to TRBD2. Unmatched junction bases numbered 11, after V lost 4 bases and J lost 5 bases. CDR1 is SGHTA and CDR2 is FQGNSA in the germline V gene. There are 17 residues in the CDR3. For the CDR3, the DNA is TGTGCCAGCAGCTCGACCCTAGCGGGAGGGCCGGGTGAGACCCAGTACTTC. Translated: CASSSTLAGGPGETQYF.

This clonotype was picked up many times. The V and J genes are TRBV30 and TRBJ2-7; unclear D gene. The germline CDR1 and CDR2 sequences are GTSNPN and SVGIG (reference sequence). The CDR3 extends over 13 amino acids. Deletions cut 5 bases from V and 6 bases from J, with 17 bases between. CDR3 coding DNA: TGTGCCTGGTCCAAAGGAGCCTCTCTCGAGCAGTACTTC. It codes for CAWSKGASLEQYF.

In DNA, the CDR3 is TGTGCCAGCAGTTACTCACTTACTAGCGGGAGGGCCGCTGGCACAGATACGCAGTATTTT. As protein: CASSYSLTSGRAAGTDTQYF. The V and J genes are TRBV6-2 or TRBV6-3 and TRBJ2-3; TRBD2 aligns across 13 bases. The CDR3 runs to 20 residues. Germline trimming cut 0 bases from V and 1 base from J; bases unmatched to any gene: 10. The V gene's germline CDR1 is MNHEY and CDR2 SVGEGT.

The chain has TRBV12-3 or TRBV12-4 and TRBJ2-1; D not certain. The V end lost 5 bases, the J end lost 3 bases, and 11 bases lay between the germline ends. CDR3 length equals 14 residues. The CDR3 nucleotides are TGTGCCAGCAGTATCTACAACGACTACAATGAGCAGTTCTTC. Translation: CASSIYNDYNEQFF.

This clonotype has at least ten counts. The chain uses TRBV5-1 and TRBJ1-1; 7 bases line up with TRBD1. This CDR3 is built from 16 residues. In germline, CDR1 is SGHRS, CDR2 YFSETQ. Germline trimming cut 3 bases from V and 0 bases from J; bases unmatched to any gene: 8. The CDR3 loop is CASSSSTGTVNTEAFF. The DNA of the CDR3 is TGCGCCAGCAGCTCCTCGACAGGGACAGTGAACACTGAAGCTTTCTTT.

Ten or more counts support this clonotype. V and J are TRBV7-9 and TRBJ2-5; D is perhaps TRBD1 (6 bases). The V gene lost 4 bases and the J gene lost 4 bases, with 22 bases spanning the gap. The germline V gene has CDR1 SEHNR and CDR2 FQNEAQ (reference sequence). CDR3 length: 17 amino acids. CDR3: CASSSSEGQFHTETQYF. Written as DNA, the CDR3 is TGTGCCAGCAGCTCATCCGAAGGACAGTTCCACACAGAGACCCAGTACTTC.

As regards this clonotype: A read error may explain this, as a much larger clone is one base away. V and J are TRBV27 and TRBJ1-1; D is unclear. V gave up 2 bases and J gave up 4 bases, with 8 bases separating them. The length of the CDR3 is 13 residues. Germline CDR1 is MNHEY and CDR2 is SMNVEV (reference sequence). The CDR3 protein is CASSLDPATEAFF. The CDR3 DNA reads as TGTGCCAGCAGTTTAGACCCGGCCACTGAAGCTTTCTTT.

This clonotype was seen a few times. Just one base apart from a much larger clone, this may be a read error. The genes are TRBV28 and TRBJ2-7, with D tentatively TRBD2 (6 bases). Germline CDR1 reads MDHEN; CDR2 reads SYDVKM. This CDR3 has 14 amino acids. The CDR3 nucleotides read TGTGCCAGCAGCCCAAGGGGACTGTTCCACGAGCAGCACTTC. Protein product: CASSPRGLFHEQHF. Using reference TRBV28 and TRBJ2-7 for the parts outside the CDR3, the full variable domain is DVKVTQSSRYLVKRTGEKVFLECVQDMDHENMFWYRQDPGLGLRLIYFSYDVKMKEKGDIPEGYSVSREKKERFSLILESASTNQTSMYLCASSPRGLFHEQHFGPGTRLTVT.

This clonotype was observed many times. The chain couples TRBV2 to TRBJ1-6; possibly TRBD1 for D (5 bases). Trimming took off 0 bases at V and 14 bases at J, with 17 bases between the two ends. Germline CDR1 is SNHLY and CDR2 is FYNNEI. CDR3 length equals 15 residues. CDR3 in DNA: TGTGCCAGCAGTGAAGCGGACGGGACCCCTTGGGCCCTCCACTTT. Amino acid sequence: CASSEADGTPWALHF.